This T cell receptor (beta chain) was identified in a study of cytomegalovirus exposure and HLA in healthy donors. Study-level findings and limits: Accurate HLA-A and HLA-B prediction from TCR beta sequences was reported for most subjects. The study labeled approximately 150 TCR beta chains cytomegalovirus-associated. Differences between HLA loci emerged in a later analysis of TCR association rates, with DRB1 most and HLA-C fewest. In a later analysis, around 18,000 TCR beta sequences were associated with HLA alleles at 0.05 false discovery rate.

The PCR employed 60 Vbeta primers together with 13 Jbeta primers. TCRdb keeps only in-frame clones here, not all; method: immunoSEQ multiplex PCR. In the table there are about 170,000 clones, 81% of which are singletons. The trim removed 4 bases at V and 12 bases at J, leaving 4 bases unmatched. The CDR3 covers 14 residues. Germline V lookup: CDR1 SGHRS, CDR2 YFSETQ. As concerns this clone: What it binds is unknown.

The sequencing sample was made of PBMCs. This clonotype was obtained from a woman between 18 and 29 years old in good health and CMV-seropositive. The chain links TRBV5-1 to TRBJ2-1; TRBD2 aligns across 16 bases. The chain's CDR3 is CASSEGLAGGRQFF. The DNA of the CDR3 is TGCGCCAGCAGCGAGGGACTAGCGGGGGGGAGGCAGTTCTTC.